These 18 T cell receptor beta chains share one sample of origin, sequenced in a study of CD8 T cells in Susac syndrome (dated by TCRdb to between 2018 and 2021). Library construction relied on the immunoSEQ multiplex PCR assay. RNA was extracted using the RNeasy kit, and roughly 0.5 to 1 microgram was reverse transcribed with random hexamers. TCRdb trimmed public reads at Q25 via fastp, called clones via MiXCR and kept in-frame beta chains. Each CDR3 protein appears once, grouped with its most common genes and DNA. Present in this sample are about 210,000 distinct CDR3 sequences, 95% of which were seen just once. About 0.088% of the sample is taken by the ten largest. The sequenced sample consisted of CD4+ T cells from PBMCs. Every receptor here comes from a human donor with multiple sclerosis.

A single count supports this clonotype. The rearrangement links TRBV20-1 to TRBJ2-5; the D gene is possibly TRBD2 (7 bases). Trimming removed 0 bases from V and 5 bases from J, with 16 bases in between. The CDR3 runs 15 residues. The germline CDR1 and CDR2 sequences are DFQATT and SNEGSKA (reference sequence). The CDR3: CSAREGGGMGETQYF. DNA of the CDR3: TGCAGTGCTAGAGAGGGCGGGGGCATGGGTGAGACCCAGTACTTC.

This sequence joins TRBV29-1 and TRBJ1-2; the D is unclear. The V and J ends lost 4 bases and 1 base respectively, with 4 bases between them. The length of the CDR3 is 11 residues. Germline CDR1 and CDR2: SQVTM and ANQGSEA. The CDR3 DNA follows: TGCAGCGTTGTCAGTAACTATGGCTACACCTTC. Translated, it gives CSVVSNYGYTF. Looking up the rest from reference TRBV29-1 and TRBJ1-2 gives the full variable domain: SAVISQKPSRDICQRGTSLTIQCQVDSQVTMMFWYRQQPGQSLTLIATANQGSEATYESGFVIDKFPISRPNLTFSTLTVSNMSPEDSSIYLCSVVSNYGYTFGSGTRLTVV.

A single count supports this clonotype. The V and J genes are TRBV20-1 and TRBJ2-3, with 8 bases lining up with TRBD1. CDR3 length equals 16 residues. V lost 1 base and J lost 3; bases outside the gene matches: 9. Germline CDR1 reads DFQATT; CDR2 reads SNEGSKA (reference sequence). In DNA, the CDR3 is TGCAGTGCTAGAGTTGGGTCAGGGGGCTTGACAGATACGCAGTATTTT. Encoded protein: CSARVGSGGLTDTQYF.

The rearrangement joins TRBV5-1 to TRBJ2-3; TRBD2 matches at 10 bases. V was pared by 4 bases and J by 1 base, with 3 bases of the junction left unmatched. The germline CDR1 and CDR2 sequences are SGHRS and YFSETQ. The CDR3 spans 15 residues. The CDR3 here is CASSTGLARTDTQYF. The CDR3 DNA follows: TGCGCCAGCAGCACGGGACTAGCGCGCACAGATACGCAGTATTTT.

The rearrangement joins TRBV29-1 to TRBJ1-6; D gene unclear. Trimming removed 4 bases at V and 3 bases at J, with 7 bases between. The CDR3 is 13 amino acids. CDR1 and CDR2 (germline): SQVTM, ANQGSEA. The CDR3 loop reads CSVGPDYNSPLHF. The CDR3 DNA is TGCAGCGTTGGCCCAGACTATAATTCACCCCTCCACTTT.

The V gene is TRBV4-1, the J gene TRBJ2-1; 13 positions match TRBD2. CDR1 is MGHRA, CDR2 YSYEKL, per germline. The CDR3 has 18 amino acids. With V trimmed by 1 base and J by 9 bases, 12 bases remained unmatched. CDR3 loop: CASSQVPGGTSGDVEQFF. The CDR3, as DNA: TGCGCCAGCAGCCAAGTGCCAGGGGGGACTAGCGGGGATGTTGAGCAGTTCTTC.

The V gene is TRBV3-1, the J gene TRBJ1-2; no clear D gene. Germline loops: CDR1 LGHDT, CDR2 YNNKEL (reference sequence). This CDR3 has 14 amino acids. V was shortened by 0 bases and J by 7 bases, with 12 bases between the two germline ends. Here the CDR3 reads CASSQDLRGFGYTF. CDR3 coding DNA: TGTGCCAGCAGCCAAGATCTCAGAGGGTTTGGCTACACCTTC.

The chain recombines TRBV7-3 with TRBJ1-1; possible D gene TRBD1, 5 bases. Germline V gene data show CDR1 as SGHTA and CDR2 as FQGTGA. The V end lost 1 base, the J end lost 5 bases, and 8 bases lay between the germline ends. The CDR3 loop spans 13 amino acids. In DNA, the CDR3 is TGTGCCAGCAGCTTAAAGGGGCAGACTGAAGCTTTCTTT. This gives the protein CASSLKGQTEAFF. The full variable domain, with the rest looked up from reference TRBV7-3 and TRBJ1-1, is GAGVSQTPSNKVTEKGKYVELRCDPISGHTALYWYRQSLGQGPEFLIYFQGTGAADDSGLPNDRFFAVRPEGSVSTLKIQRTERGDSAVYLCASSLKGQTEAFFGQGTRLTVV.

This CDR3 is CASSFRQVPSYEQYF. In DNA, the CDR3 is TGTGCCAGCAGCTTCCGACAGGTACCCTCCTACGAGCAGTACTTC. The chain employs TRBV7-2 and TRBJ2-7, with D possibly TRBD1 on 6 matching bases. Germline values: CDR1 SGHTA, CDR2 FQGNSA. The CDR3 is made up of 15 amino acids. V was trimmed by 3 bases and J by 0 bases, leaving 12 bases between them. The full variable domain, with the rest looked up from reference TRBV7-2 and TRBJ2-7, is GAGVSQSPSNKVTEKGKDVELRCDPISGHTALYWYRQSLGQGLEFLIYFQGNSAPDKSGLPSDRFSAERTGGSVSTLTIQRTQQEDSAVYLCASSFRQVPSYEQYFGPGTRLTVT.

J is TRBJ2-5 and V is TRBV18, with 7 bases fitting TRBD1. Looked up from germline, CDR1 is KGHSH and CDR2 is LQKENI. V was clipped by 2 bases and J by 5 bases; unmatched bases: 11. This CDR3 is built from 16 residues. The CDR3, as DNA: TGTGCCAGCTCACCATTGAGGACAGGACTGCGGGAGACCCAGTACTTC. It specifies CASSPLRTGLRETQYF.

The chain combines TRBV4-1 with TRBJ2-3; D is possibly TRBD1 (5 bases). V was trimmed by 0 bases and J by 2 bases, leaving 12 bases between them. Looked up from germline, CDR1 is MGHRA and CDR2 is YSYEKL. This CDR3 is 16 amino acids long. The CDR3 DNA reads as TGCGCCAGCAGCCAAGATCAGGGCGGAGTCACAGATACGCAGTATTTT. Amino acid sequence: CASSQDQGGVTDTQYF.

The rearrangement uses TRBV3-1 and TRBJ2-1; tentative D call: TRBD1 (6 bases). The CDR3 consists of 17 residues. Trimming took 3 bases from V and 4 from J, leaving 19 bases between them. Per the germline V gene, CDR1 is LGHDT and CDR2 is YNNKEL (reference sequence). The DNA of the CDR3 is TGTGCCAGCAGCCACCTTGGCACAGGGCCAACATACAATGAGCAGTTCTTC. This gives the protein CASSHLGTGPTYNEQFF.

The CDR3 here is CASSQVLGTDTQYF. The CDR3 DNA reads as TGTGCCAGCAGCCAAGTCCTGGGAACAGATACGCAGTATTTT. This rearrangement joins TRBV3-1 to TRBJ2-3; no firm D call. Germline V CDR1 and CDR2: LGHDT, YNNKEL (reference sequence). Trimming pared 1 base from V and 3 bases from J, leaving 8 bases between. This CDR3 has 14 amino acids.

The V gene is TRBV20-1, the J gene TRBJ2-4; 12 nucleotides match TRBD2. Germline CDR1 reads DFQATT; CDR2 reads SNEGSKA (reference sequence). The CDR3 runs 16 residues. J lost 6 bases, V lost 3 bases, and 9 bases had no gene match. CDR3 sequence (DNA): TGCAGTGCTAGGGCTCTAGCGGGGGGGCCCGGAAACATTCAGTACTTC. It codes for CSARALAGGPGNIQYF.

This chain uses TRBV7-9 with TRBJ1-2; 9 nucleotides align to TRBD1. This CDR3 is 14 amino acids long. Germline CDR1 SEHNR, CDR2 FQNEAQ (reference sequence). The trim removed 5 bases at V and 5 bases at J, leaving 6 bases unmatched. The CDR3 region has the DNA TGTGCCAGCAGCGACGGGACAGGGCCATATGGCTACACCTTC. This translates into CASSDGTGPYGYTF.

V is TRBV20-1 and J is TRBJ2-1; 11 bases fit TRBD2. V lost 3 bases and J lost 9; bases outside the gene matches: 10. Germline CDR1 and CDR2: DFQATT and SNEGSKA (reference sequence). There are 15 residues in the CDR3. The CDR3 bases are TGCAGTGCTAGTGGGCTAGCGGGGGGCCGGGGTGAGCAGTTCTTC. It translates to CSASGLAGGRGEQFF.

This clonotype appeared once. The J gene is TRBJ1-6, the V gene TRBV6-5; D gene unclear. CDR1 and CDR2 (germline): MNHEY, SVGAGI. Trimming shortened V by 6 bases and J by 5 bases, and 11 bases separated the two germline ends. The CDR3 has 14 residues. The CDR3 nucleotides are TGTGCCAGCAGGCGTGTTGGGGATAATTCACCCCTCCACTTT. Its translation is CASRRVGDNSPLHF.

The V call is TRBV6-5, the J call TRBJ2-7; TRBD2 is a possible D gene (5 bases). Trimming took 1 base from V and 7 from J, leaving 11 bases between them. The length of the CDR3 is 13 residues. Per the germline V gene, CDR1 is MNHEY and CDR2 is SVGAGI. The CDR3 DNA reads as TGTGCCAGCAGTTACTTGAACGGGGAAGAGCAGTACTTC. It codes for CASSYLNGEEQYF.